These 23 T cell receptor beta chains came from one sample sequenced in a study of cytomegalovirus exposure and HLA in healthy donors. In the PCR, 60 Vbeta and 13 Jbeta primers were used. Clones were sequenced by immunoSEQ multiplex PCR, and TCRdb holds only the in-frame ones, with some missing. Found here are fewer than 140,000 clones, just over 70% of them singletons; the top ten hold approximately 0.74%. The specimen was PBMCs. These receptors were taken from a boy aged 5-17 years in good health and CMV-seronegative.

This clone was counted once. V is TRBV2 and J is TRBJ2-3, with TRBD1 identical over 7 bases. Germline values: CDR1 SNHLY, CDR2 FYNNEI. The CDR3 loop spans 14 amino acids. V lost 8 bases to trimming and J lost 4 bases; unmatched junction nucleotides: 9. The CDR3: CASAGQARSDTQYF. The DNA of the CDR3 is TGTGCCAGCGCCGGACAGGCGAGATCAGATACGCAGTATTTT.

The rearrangement joins TRBV7-2 to TRBJ2-5; TRBD2 is a possible D gene (6 bases). V was pared by 5 bases and J by 3 bases, with 16 bases between. Looked up from germline, CDR1 is SGHTA and CDR2 is FQGNSA. The CDR3 is 15 amino acids. CDR3 region: CASSPHPGEKETQYF. The CDR3 DNA reads TGTGCCAGCAGCCCTCACCCGGGGGAGAAAGAGACCCAGTACTTC.

This clone was detected once. The rearrangement joins TRBV10-3 to TRBJ2-7; a weak D match, TRBD1 (6 bases). The CDR3 loop spans 13 amino acids. Trimming shortened V by 10 bases and J by 2 bases, and 15 bases separated the two germline ends. Germline CDR1 reads ENHRY; CDR2 reads SYGVKD. The CDR3 bases are TGTGCCACCCGAGACTGGACAGCCTACGAGCAGTACTTC. Residues: CATRDWTAYEQYF.

V and J are TRBV5-1 and TRBJ2-5, with TRBD1 identical over 7 bases. CDR1 is SGHRS and CDR2 is YFSETQ in the germline V gene. The length of the CDR3 is 15 residues. V was pared by 3 bases and J by 5 bases, with 10 bases of the junction left unmatched. Here the CDR3 DNA reads TGCGCCAGCAGCTCCGGACAGGCTGGATGGGAGACCCAGTACTTC. Translating it yields CASSSGQAGWETQYF.

The chain is built from TRBV9 and TRBJ2-5, with 7 bases lining up with TRBD1. Germline CDR1 is SGDLS and CDR2 is YYNGEE. The CDR3 is made up of 14 amino acids. After removal of 3 bases from V and 2 bases from J, the junction contained 4 bases not matched to a gene. Written as DNA, the CDR3 is TGTGCCAGCAGCGCGACAGGGTTGCAAGAGACCCAGTACTTC. Its protein is CASSATGLQETQYF.

This clone has only a few counts. The V gene is TRBV5-1, the J gene TRBJ1-4; 9 bases map to TRBD1. V was clipped by 1 base and J by 8 bases; unmatched bases: 6. This CDR3 has 15 amino acids. Looked up from germline, CDR1 is SGHRS and CDR2 is YFSETQ. The CDR3 DNA follows: TGCGCCAGCAGCTTGACAGGGGGCGAGAAGGAAAAACTGTTTTTT. It translates to CASSLTGGEKEKLFF.

The chain is built from TRBV15 and TRBJ1-5, with D perhaps matching TRBD1 (6 bases). CDR1 and CDR2 from the germline V gene are LNHNV and YYDKDF (reference sequence). The CDR3 contains 16 residues. Trimming shortened V by 4 bases and J by 6 bases, and 19 bases separated the two germline ends. This chain's CDR3 is CATSNPRGSGGQPQHF. The CDR3 coding sequence is TGTGCCACCAGCAACCCAAGGGGGAGCGGGGGTCAGCCCCAGCATTTT.

This clone showed up just once. The rearrangement links TRBV4-1 to TRBJ2-1; 9 nucleotides match TRBD2. Trimming at V came to 1 base and at J to 8 bases, leaving 9 bases not matched to a gene. Germline CDR1 reads MGHRA; CDR2 reads YSYEKL. This CDR3 contains 16 residues. CDR3 region: CASSQAGTSPGDEQFF. The DNA of the CDR3 is TGCGCCAGCAGCCAAGCCGGGACTAGCCCAGGGGATGAGCAGTTCTTC.

The sample holds a few counts of this clone. The J gene is TRBJ2-1, the V gene TRBV5-6, with a tentative D call TRBD2 (5 bases). This CDR3 has 13 amino acids. The V and J ends lost 1 base and 8 bases respectively, with 10 bases between them. Germline CDR1 and CDR2: SGHDT and YYEEEE. The CDR3 is CASSLTSGDEQFF. As DNA, the CDR3 is TGTGCCAGCAGCTTGACTAGTGGGGATGAGCAGTTCTTC.

CDR3: CASSRLGLGADTQYF. In nucleotides, the CDR3 is TGCGCCAGCAGCCGCCTGGGACTCGGGGCAGATACGCAGTATTTT. The chain couples TRBV4-1 to TRBJ2-3, with D perhaps TRBD2 (6 bases). The CDR3 covers 15 residues. V dropped 4 bases and J dropped 4 bases, with 15 bases sitting between them. Looked up from germline, CDR1 is MGHRA and CDR2 is YSYEKL.

The DNA for the CDR3 is TGTGCCAGCAGCAGACTGGACAGGGGGCGGAACACCATATATTTT. Amino acid sequence: CASSRLDRGRNTIYF. The chain couples TRBV28 to TRBJ1-3; 11 bases fit TRBD1. Trimming at V came to 6 bases and at J to 7 bases, leaving 8 bases not matched to a gene. This CDR3 contains 15 residues. Per the germline V gene, CDR1 is MDHEN and CDR2 is SYDVKM.

A few counts support this clone. The chain employs TRBV6-5 and TRBJ2-7, with TRBD1 identical over 10 bases. CDR1 and CDR2 (germline): MNHEY, SVGAGI. The junction had 5 bases not matched to a gene; V was cut back by 6 bases and J by 3 bases. CDR3 length equals 14 residues. This chain's CDR3 is CASSSRTGGYEQYF. The CDR3 nucleotides are TGTGCCAGCAGCTCGCGGACAGGGGGCTACGAGCAGTACTTC.

The chain employs TRBV29-1 and TRBJ1-1; 9 nucleotides match TRBD1. The junction had 6 bases not matched to a gene; V was cut back by 5 bases and J by 2 bases. This CDR3 has 14 residues. The V gene's germline CDR1 is SQVTM and CDR2 ANQGSEA. The chain's CDR3 is CSVIYRGRNTEAFF. The CDR3 nucleotides are TGCAGCGTTATATACAGGGGGCGAAACACTGAAGCTTTCTTT.

The V call is TRBV7-9, the J call TRBJ2-7, with 11 bases fitting TRBD2. Trimming at V came to 2 bases and at J to 2 bases, leaving 8 bases not matched to a gene. This CDR3 region has 17 residues. Germline CDR1 is SEHNR and CDR2 is FQNEAQ (reference sequence). The CDR3 loop is CASSLSLAGGATYEQYF. In DNA form, the CDR3 reads TGTGCCAGCAGCTTATCCCTAGCGGGAGGCGCAACCTACGAGCAGTACTTC. The full variable domain, completed using reference TRBV7-9 and TRBJ2-7, is DTGVSQNPRHKITKRGQNVTFRCDPISEHNRLYWYRQTLGQGPEFLTYFQNEAQLEKSRLLSDRFSAERPKGSFSTLEIQRTEQGDSAMYLCASSLSLAGGATYEQYFGPGTRLTVT.

This sequence joins TRBV19 and TRBJ2-7; D is possibly TRBD1 (6 bases). V lost 5 bases to trimming and J lost 5 bases, with 16 bases between them. The CDR3 is 14 residues long. Per the germline V gene, CDR1 is LNHDA and CDR2 is SQIVND (reference sequence). Here the CDR3 reads CASSFARGFDEQYF. CDR3 bases: TGTGCCAGTAGTTTCGCCAGGGGATTTGACGAGCAGTACTTC.

This clone appeared a few times. J is TRBJ2-7 and V is TRBV5-6; D is unclear. The germline V gene encodes CDR1 SGHDT and CDR2 YYEEEE. The CDR3 length is 13 residues. Trimming stripped 4 bases from V and 0 bases from J, with 8 bases between. The CDR3 nucleotides are TGTGCCAGCAGCCTTACAGCCTCCTACGAGCAGTACTTC. It yields the protein CASSLTASYEQYF.

J is TRBJ1-1 and V is TRBV27, with D perhaps matching TRBD1 (6 bases). Trimming removed 8 bases from V and 4 bases from J, with 26 bases in between. The CDR3 is made up of 17 amino acids. Germline V lookup: CDR1 MNHEY, CDR2 SMNVEV (reference sequence). The chain's CDR3 is CASGYIGGSLAGTEAFF. CDR3 in DNA: TGTGCCAGCGGATACATAGGGGGTTCACTGGCGGGCACTGAAGCTTTCTTT.

The chain couples TRBV6-1 to TRBJ1-1; D is undetermined. The CDR3 contains 14 residues. Germline CDR1 and CDR2: MNHNS and SASEGT. With 1 base removed from V and 4 bases from J, the gap between germline ends came to 10 bases. CDR3 nucleotides: TGTGCCAGCAGTGAAGGGTCAGTACGCACTGAAGCTTTCTTT. Its translation: CASSEGSVRTEAFF.

The rearrangement links TRBV30 to TRBJ1-1, with a possible D match to TRBD1 (5 bases). CDR1 and CDR2 (germline): GTSNPN, SVGIG (reference sequence). The V end lost 3 bases, the J end lost 1 base, and 9 bases lay between the germline ends. CDR3 length: 13 amino acids. The CDR3 is CAWRTGGNTEAFF. DNA for the CDR3: TGTGCCTGGAGGACGGGGGGGAACACTGAAGCTTTCTTT. The whole variable domain, filled in from reference TRBV30 and TRBJ1-1, reads SQTIHQWPATLVQPVGSPLSLECTVEGTSNPNLYWYRQAAGRGLQLLFYSVGIGQISSEVPQNLSASRPQDRQFILSSKKLLLSDSGFYLCAWRTGGNTEAFFGQGTRLTVV.

The chain carries TRBV27 and TRBJ1-5; D not resolved. Germline V gene data show CDR1 as MNHEY and CDR2 as SMNVEV (reference sequence). V was shortened by 5 bases and J by 4 bases, with 6 bases between the two germline ends. The CDR3 is 12 amino acids. In nucleotides, the CDR3 is TGTGCCAGCAGTATCCTTAATCAGCCCCAGCATTTT. Its translation is CASSILNQPQHF.

The rearrangement joins TRBV7-2 to TRBJ1-2; maybe TRBD1 (6 bases). The germline V gene has CDR1 SGHTA and CDR2 FQGNSA. Trimming cost V 4 bases and J 4 bases, with 10 bases left between them. This CDR3 region has 13 residues. The CDR3 DNA reads TGTGCCAGCAGCTCGACAGGTGCCTATGGCTACACCTTC. This translates into CASSSTGAYGYTF. The full variable domain, its missing parts supplied by reference TRBV7-2 and TRBJ1-2, is GAGVSQSPSNKVTEKGKDVELRCDPISGHTALYWYRQSLGQGLEFLIYFQGNSAPDKSGLPSDRFSAERTGGSVSTLTIQRTQQEDSAVYLCASSSTGAYGYTFGSGTRLTVV.

This clone has a handful of counts. The V and J genes are TRBV4-1 and TRBJ1-1; 9 bases align to TRBD1. V lost 1 base, J lost 5 bases, and 11 bases stayed unmatched. This CDR3 has 17 amino acids. Per the germline V gene, CDR1 is MGHRA and CDR2 is YSYEKL. In nucleotides, the CDR3 is TGCGCCAGCAGCCAAGGAACAGGGGGCATAGTGGGGACTGAAGCTTTCTTT. This translates into CASSQGTGGIVGTEAFF.

The chain is built from TRBV2 and TRBJ1-4; D call uncertain. Germline-derived CDR1 and CDR2 are SNHLY and FYNNEI. V was shortened by 0 bases and J by 3 bases, with 8 bases between the two germline ends. The CDR3 is 15 amino acids. CDR3 nucleotide sequence: TGTGCCAGCAGTGAAGCAGGGAGGGCTAATGAAAAACTGTTTTTT. Its protein product is CASSEAGRANEKLFF.